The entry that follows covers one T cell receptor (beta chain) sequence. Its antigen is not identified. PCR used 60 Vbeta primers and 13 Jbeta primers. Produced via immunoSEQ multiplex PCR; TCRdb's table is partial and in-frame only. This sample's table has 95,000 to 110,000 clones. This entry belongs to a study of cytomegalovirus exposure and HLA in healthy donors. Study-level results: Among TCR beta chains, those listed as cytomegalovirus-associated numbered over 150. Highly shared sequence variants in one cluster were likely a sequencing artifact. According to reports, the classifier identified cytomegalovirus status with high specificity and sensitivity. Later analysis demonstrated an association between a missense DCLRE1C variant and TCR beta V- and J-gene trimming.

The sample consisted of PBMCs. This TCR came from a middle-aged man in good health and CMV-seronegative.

Here the CDR3 DNA reads TGTGCCAGCAAACCGGGACAGCACTACGAGCAGTACTTC. Translated: CASKPGQHYEQYF. J is TRBJ2-7 and V is TRBV27; TRBD1 agrees at 7 bases. Germline V CDR1 and CDR2: MNHEY, SMNVEV (reference sequence). CDR3 size: 13 residues. V was clipped by 7 bases and J by 3 bases; unmatched bases: 6.